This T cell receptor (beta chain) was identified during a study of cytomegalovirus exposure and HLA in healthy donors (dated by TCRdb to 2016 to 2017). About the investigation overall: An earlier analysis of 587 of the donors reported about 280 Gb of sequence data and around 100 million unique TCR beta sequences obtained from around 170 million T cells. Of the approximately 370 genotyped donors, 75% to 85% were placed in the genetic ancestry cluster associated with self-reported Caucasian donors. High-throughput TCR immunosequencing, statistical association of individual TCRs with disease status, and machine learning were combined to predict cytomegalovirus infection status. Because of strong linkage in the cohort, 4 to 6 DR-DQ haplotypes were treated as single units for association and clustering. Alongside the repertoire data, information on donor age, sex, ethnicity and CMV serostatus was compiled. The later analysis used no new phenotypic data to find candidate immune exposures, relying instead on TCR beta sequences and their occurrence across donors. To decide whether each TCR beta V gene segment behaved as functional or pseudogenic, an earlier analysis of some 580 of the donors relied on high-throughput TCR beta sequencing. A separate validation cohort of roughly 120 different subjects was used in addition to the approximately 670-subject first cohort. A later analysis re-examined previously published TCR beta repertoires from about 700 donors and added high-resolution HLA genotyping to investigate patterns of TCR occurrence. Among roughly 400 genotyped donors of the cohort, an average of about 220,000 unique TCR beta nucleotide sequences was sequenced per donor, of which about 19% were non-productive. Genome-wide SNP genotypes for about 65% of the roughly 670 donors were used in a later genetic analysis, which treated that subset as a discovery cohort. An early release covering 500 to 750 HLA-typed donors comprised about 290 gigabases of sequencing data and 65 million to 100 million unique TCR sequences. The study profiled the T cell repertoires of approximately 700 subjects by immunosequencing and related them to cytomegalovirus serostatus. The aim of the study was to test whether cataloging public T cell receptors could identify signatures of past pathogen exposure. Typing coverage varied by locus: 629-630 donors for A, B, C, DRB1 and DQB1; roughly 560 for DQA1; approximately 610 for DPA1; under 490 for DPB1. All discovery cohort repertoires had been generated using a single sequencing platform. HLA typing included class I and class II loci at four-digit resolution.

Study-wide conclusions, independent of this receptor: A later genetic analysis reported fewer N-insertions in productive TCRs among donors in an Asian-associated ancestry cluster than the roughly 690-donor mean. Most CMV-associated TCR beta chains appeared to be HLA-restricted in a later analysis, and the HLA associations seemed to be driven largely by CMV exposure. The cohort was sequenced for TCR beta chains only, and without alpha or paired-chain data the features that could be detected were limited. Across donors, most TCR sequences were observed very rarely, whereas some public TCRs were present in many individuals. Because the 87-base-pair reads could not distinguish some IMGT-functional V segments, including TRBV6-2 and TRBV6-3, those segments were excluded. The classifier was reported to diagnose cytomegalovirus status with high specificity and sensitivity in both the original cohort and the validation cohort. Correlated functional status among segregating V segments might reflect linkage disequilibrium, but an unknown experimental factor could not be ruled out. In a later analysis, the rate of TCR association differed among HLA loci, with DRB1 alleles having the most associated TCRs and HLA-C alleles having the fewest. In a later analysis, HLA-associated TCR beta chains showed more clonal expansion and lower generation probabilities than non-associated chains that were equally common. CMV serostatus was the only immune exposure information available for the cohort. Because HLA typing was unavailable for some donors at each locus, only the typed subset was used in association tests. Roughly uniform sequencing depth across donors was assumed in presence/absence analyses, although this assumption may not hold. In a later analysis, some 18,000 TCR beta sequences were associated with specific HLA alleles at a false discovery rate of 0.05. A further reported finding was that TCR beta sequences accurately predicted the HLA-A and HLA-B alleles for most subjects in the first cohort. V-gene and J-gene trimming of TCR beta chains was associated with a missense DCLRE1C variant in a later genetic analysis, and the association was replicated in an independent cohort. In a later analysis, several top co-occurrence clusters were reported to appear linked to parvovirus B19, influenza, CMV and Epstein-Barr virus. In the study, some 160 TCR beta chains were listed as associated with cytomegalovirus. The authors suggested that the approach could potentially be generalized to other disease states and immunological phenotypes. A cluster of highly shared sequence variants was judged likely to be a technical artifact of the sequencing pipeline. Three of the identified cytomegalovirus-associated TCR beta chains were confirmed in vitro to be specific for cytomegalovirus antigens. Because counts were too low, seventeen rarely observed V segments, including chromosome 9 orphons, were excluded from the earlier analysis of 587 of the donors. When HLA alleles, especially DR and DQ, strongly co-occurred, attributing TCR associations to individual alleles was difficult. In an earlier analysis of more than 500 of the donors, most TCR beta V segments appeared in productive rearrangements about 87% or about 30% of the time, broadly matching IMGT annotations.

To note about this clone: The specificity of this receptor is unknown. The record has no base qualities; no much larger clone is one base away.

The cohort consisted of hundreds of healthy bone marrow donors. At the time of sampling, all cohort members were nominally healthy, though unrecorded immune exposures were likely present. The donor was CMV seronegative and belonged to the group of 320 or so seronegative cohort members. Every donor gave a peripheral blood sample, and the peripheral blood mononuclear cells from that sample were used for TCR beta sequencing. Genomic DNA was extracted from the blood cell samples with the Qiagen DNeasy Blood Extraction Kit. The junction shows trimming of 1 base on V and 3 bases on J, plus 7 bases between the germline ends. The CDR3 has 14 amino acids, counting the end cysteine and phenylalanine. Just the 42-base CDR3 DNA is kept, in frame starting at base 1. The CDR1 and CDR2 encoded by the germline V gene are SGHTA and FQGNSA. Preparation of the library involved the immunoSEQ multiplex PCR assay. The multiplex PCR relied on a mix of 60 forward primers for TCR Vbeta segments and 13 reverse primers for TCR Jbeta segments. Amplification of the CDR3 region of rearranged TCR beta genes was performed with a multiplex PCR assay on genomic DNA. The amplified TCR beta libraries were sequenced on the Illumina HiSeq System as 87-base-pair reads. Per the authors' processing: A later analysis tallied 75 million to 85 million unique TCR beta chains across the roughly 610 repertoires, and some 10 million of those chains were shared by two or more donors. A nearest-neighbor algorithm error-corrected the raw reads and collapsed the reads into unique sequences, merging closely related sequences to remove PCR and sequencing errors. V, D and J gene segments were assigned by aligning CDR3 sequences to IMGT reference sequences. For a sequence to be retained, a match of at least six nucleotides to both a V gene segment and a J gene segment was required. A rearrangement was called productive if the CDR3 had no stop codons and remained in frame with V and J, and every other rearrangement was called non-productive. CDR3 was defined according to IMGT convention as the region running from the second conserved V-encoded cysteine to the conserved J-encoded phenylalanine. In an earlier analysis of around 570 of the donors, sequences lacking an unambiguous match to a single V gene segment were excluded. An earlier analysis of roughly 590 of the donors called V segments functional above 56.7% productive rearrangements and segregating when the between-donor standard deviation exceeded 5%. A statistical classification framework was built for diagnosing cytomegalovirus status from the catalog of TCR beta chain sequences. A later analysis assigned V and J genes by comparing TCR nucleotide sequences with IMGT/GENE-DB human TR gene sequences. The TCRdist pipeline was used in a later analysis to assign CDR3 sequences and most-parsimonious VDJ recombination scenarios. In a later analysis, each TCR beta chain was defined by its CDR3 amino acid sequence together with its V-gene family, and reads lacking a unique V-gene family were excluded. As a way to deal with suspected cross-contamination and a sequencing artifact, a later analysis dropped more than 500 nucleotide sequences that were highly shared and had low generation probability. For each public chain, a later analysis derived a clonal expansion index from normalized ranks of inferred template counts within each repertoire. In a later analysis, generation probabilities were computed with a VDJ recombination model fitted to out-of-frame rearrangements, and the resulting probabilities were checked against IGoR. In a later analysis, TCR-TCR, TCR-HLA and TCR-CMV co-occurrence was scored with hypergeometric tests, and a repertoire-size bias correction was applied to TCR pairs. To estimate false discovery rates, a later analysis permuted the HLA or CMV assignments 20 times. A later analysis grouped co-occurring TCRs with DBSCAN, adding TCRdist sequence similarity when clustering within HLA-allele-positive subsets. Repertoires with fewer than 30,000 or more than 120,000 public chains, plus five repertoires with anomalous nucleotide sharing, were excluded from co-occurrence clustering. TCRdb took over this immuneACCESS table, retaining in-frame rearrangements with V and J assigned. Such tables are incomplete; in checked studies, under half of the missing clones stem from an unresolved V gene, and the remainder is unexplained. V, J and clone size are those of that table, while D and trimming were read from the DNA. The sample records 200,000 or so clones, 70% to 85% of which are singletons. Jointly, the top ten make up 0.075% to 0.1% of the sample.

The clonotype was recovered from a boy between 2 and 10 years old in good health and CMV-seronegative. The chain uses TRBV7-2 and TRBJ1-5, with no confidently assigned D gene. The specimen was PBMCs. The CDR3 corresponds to CASSLDSFNQPQHF. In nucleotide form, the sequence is TGTGCCAGCAGCTTAGACAGCTTCAATCAGCCCCAGCATTTT.